One TCR beta chain is described in this entry. This sample was taken from a study of blood T cells in healthy people across ages. With V trimmed by 7 bases and J by 5 bases, 5 bases remained unmatched. The germline gives CDR1 MNHNS, CDR2 SASEGT. The CDR3 extends over 14 amino acids. PCR was performed a second time for about 6 to 11 cycles using a sample-barcoded 5' primer and a J-beta primer mix. TCRdb independently ran MiXCR on the 5' RACE reads; one entry per CDR3 protein. The sample has around 870,000 distinct CDR3 sequences, under 30% seen once; the top ten hold roughly 17%. Sequenced sample: blood. This TCR derives from a woman at least 80 years old in good health. The chain recombines TRBV6-1 with TRBJ2-2, with 9 positions matching TRBD2. CDR3 residues: CASTRGGRTGELFF. CDR3 nucleotides: TGTGCCAGCACGCGGGGGGGCCGGACCGGGGAGCTGTTTTTT.